This T cell receptor (beta chain) was found in a study of shared clonotypes between healthy human individuals. Generated by immunoSEQ multiplex PCR, the TCRdb table keeps only in-frame clones and is missing some. The repertoire includes approximately 740,000 clones, over 90% of them detected once, and less than 25% sits in the top ten. V lost 8 bases to trimming and J lost 4 bases; unmatched junction nucleotides: 12. Germline V gives CDR1 SGHVS, CDR2 FQNEAQ. The CDR3 is made up of 15 amino acids. Terminally differentiated effector memory CD45RA+ cells were excluded by CCR7 positive selection of CD45RO-negative cells.

This receptor was obtained from a man between 25 and 39 years old in good health. Material for sequencing was naive CD8+ T cells sorted from blood. The chain carries TRBV7-8 and TRBJ2-3; TRBD2 aligns across 7 bases. CDR3 DNA sequence: TGTGCCAGCGGTGGCGGGAGCTTTGGGGCAGATACGCAGTATTTT. Translated: CASGGGSFGADTQYF.